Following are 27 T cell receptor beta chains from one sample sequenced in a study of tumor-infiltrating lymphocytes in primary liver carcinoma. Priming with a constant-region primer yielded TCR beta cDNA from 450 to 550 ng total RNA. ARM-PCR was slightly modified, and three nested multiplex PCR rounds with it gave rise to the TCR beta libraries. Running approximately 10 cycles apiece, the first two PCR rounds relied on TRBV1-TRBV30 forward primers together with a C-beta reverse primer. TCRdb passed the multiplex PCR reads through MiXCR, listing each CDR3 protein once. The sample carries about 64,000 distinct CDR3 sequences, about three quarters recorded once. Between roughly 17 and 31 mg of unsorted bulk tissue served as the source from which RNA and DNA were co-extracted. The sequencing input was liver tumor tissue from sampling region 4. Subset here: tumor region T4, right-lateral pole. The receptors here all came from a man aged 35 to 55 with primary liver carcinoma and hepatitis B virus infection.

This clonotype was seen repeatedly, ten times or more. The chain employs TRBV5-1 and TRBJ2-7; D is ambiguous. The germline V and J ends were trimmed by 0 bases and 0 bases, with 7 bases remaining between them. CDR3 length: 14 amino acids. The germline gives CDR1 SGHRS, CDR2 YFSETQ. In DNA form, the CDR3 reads TGCGCCAGCAGCTTGGGTCCGAGCTCCTACGAGCAGTACTTC. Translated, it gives CASSLGPSSYEQYF. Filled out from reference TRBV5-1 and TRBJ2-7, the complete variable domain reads KAGVTQTPRYLIKTRGQQVTLSCSPISGHRSVSWYQQTPGQGLQFLFEYFSETQRNKGNFPGRFSGRQFSNSRSEMNVSTLELGDSALYLCASSLGPSSYEQYFGPGTRLTVT.

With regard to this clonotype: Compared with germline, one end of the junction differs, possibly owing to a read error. The CDR3 sequence is CVNSSYPGVFTGKLFF. The CDR3, as DNA: TGTGTCAACAGTTCGTATCCCGGGGTTTTTACCGGGAAGCTGTTTTTT. The chain carries TRBV11-2 and TRBJ2-2; tentatively, D is TRBD2 (5 bases). The CDR3 consists of 16 residues. Germline V CDR1 and CDR2: SGHAT, FQNNGV.

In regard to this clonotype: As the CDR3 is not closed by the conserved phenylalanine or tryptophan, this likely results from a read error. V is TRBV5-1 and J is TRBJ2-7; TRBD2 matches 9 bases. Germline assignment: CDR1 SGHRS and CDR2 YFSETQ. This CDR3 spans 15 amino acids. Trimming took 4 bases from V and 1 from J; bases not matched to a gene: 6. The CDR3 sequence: CASSPGLAASYEQYI. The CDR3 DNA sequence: TGCGCCAGCAGCCCGGGACTAGCAGCTTCCTACGAGCAGTACATC.

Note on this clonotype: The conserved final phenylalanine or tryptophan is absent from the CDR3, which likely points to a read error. CDR3 coding DNA: TGCGCCAGCAGCGGTGGACAGGGGGGCAATGAGCAGTTCTCC. It encodes CASSGGQGGNEQFS. The chain couples TRBV5-1 to TRBJ2-1, with 10 bases fitting TRBD1. Germline lookup yields CDR1 SGHRS and CDR2 YFSETQ. CDR3 length equals 14 residues. V was clipped by 4 bases and J by 6 bases; unmatched bases: 4.

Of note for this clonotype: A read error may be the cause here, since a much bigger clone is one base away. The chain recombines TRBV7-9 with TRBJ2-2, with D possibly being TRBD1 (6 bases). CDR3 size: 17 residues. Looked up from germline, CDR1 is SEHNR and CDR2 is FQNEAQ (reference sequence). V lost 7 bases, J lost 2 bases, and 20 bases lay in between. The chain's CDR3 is CASNKDVGGPNTGELFF. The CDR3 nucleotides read TGTGCCAGCAACAAGGACGTTGGGGGCCCCAACACCGGGGAGCTGTTTTTT.

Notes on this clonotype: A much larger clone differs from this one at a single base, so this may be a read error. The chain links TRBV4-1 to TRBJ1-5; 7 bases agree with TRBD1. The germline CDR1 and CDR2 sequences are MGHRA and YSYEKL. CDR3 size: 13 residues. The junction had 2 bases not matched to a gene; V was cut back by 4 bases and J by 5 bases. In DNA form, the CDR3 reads TGCGCCAGCAGCCGAGGACAGGATCAGCCCCAGCATTTT. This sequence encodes CASSRGQDQPQHF.

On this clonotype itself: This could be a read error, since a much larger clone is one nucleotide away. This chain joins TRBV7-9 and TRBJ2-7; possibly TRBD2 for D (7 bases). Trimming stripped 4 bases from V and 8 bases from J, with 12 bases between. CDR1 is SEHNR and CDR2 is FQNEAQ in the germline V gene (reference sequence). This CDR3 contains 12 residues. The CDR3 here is CASSWAGDKQYF. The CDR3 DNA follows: TGTGCCAGCAGCTGGGCGGGGGACAAGCAGTACTTC.

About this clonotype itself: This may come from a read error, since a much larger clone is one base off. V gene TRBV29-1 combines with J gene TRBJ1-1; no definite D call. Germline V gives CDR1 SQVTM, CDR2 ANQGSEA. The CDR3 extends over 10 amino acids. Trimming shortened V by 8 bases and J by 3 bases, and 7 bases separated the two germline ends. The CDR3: CSIPDTEAFF. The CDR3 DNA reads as TGCAGCATACCTGACACTGAAGCTTTCTTT.

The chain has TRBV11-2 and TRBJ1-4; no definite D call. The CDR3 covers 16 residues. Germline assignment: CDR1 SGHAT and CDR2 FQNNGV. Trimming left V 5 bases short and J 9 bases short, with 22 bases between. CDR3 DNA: TGTGCCAGCAGCCCCGGCATAGCTCCAAGTATTAAAAAACTGTTTTTT. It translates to CASSPGIAPSIKKLFF.

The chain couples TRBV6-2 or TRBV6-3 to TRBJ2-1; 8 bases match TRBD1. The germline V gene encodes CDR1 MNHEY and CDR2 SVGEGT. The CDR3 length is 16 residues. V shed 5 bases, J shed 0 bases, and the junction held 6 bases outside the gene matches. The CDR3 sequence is CASSPPGQDSYNEQFF. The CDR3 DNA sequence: TGTGCCAGCAGTCCGCCGGGACAGGACTCCTACAATGAGCAGTTCTTC.

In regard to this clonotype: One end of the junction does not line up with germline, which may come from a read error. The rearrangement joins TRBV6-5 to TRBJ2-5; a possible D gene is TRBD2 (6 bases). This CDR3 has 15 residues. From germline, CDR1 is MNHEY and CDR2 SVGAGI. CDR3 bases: TGTGCCAGCAGTTACTCCACTAGCAGGAGTCAGACCCAGTATTTC. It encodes CASSYSTSRSQTQYF.

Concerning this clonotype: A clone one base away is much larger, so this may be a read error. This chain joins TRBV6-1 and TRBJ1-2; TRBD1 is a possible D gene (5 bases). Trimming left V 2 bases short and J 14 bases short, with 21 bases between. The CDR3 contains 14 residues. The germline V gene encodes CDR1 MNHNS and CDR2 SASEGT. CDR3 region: CASSELGQGGHKTF. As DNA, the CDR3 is TGTGCCAGCAGTGAATTGGGGCAGGGAGGCCACAAGACCTTC.

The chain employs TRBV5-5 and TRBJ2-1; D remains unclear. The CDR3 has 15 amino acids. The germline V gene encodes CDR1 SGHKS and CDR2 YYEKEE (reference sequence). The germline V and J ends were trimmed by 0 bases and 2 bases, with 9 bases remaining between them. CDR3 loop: CASSLDGDTYNEQFF. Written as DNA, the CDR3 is TGTGCCAGCAGCTTGGATGGGGATACCTACAATGAGCAGTTCTTC.

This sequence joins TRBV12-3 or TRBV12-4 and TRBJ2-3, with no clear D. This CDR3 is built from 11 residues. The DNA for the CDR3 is TGTGCGATCAACTCCCTGGCTAGGCAGTATTTT. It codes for CAINSLARQYF.

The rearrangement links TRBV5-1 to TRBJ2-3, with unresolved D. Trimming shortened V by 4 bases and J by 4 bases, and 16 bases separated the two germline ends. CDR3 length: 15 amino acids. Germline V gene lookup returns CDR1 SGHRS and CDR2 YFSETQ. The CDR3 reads CASSLTRLMPDTQYF. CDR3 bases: TGCGCCAGCAGCCTGACAAGGCTGATGCCAGATACGCAGTATTTT.

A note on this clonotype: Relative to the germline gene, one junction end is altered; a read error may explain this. The CDR3 nucleotides read TGTGTCAGCAGCTTCATGGCTAGCAGGACGTACGAGCAGTACTTC. This gives the protein CVSSFMASRTYEQYF. The rearrangement uses TRBV5-6 and TRBJ2-7; D might be TRBD2 (5 bases). This CDR3 region has 15 residues. Germline V CDR1 and CDR2: SGHDT, YYEEEE.

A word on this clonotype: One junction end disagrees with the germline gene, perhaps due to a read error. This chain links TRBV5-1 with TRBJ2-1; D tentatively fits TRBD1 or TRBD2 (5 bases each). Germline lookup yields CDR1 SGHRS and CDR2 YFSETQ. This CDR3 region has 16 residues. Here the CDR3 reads CASSLNGQGAGNVQFF. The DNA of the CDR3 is TGCGCCAGCAGCTTGAACGGTCAGGGAGCCGGCAATGTGCAGTTCTTC.

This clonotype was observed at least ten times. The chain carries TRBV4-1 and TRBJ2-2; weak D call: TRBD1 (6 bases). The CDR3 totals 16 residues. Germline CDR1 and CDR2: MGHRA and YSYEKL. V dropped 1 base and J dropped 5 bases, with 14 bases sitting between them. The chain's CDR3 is CASSQADGGRTGELFF. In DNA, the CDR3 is TGCGCCAGCAGCCAAGCTGATGGGGGCCGGACCGGGGAGCTGTTTTTT.

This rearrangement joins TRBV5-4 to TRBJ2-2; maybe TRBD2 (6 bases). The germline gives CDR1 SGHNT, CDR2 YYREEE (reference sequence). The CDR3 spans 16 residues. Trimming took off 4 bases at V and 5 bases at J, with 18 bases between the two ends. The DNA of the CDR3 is TGTGCCAGCAGCATGGGAGGTGGCGGAAGGACCGGGGAGCTGTTTTTT. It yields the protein CASSMGGGGRTGELFF.

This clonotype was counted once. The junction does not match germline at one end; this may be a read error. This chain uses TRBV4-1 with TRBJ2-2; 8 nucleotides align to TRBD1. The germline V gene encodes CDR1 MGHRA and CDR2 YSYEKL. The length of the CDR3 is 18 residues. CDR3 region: CASSQQLTGQGARGKLFF. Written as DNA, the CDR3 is TGCGCCAGCAGCCAGCAATTAACTGGTCAGGGGGCGCGCGGGAAGCTGTTTTTT.

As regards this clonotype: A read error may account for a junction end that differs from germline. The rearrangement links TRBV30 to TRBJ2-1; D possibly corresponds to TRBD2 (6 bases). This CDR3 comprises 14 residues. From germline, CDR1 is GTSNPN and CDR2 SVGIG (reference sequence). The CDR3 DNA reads TGCGTCTGGAGTAATAGCGGCTCCTACAATGAGCAGTTCTTC. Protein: CVWSNSGSYNEQFF.

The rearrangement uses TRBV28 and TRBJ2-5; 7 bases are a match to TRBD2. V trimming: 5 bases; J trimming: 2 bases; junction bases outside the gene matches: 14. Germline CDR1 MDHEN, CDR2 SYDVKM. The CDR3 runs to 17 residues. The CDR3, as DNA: TGTGCCAGCAGTCCCCAGGGAGGGGAGGGCCGTCAAGAGACCCAGTACTTC. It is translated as CASSPQGGEGRQETQYF.

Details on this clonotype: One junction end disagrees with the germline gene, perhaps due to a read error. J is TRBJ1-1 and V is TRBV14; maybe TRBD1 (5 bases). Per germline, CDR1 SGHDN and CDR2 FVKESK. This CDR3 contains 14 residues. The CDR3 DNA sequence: TGTGCCTGCAGGCCCCGGGGGGGAAACACTGAAGCTTTCTTT. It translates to CACRPRGGNTEAFF. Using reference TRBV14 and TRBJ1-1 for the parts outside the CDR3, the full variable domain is EAGVTQFPSHSVIEKGQTVTLRCDPISGHDNLYWYRRVMGKEIKFLLHFVKESKQDESGMPNNRFLAERTGGTYSTLKVQPAELEDSGVYFCACRPRGGNTEAFFGQGTRLTVV.

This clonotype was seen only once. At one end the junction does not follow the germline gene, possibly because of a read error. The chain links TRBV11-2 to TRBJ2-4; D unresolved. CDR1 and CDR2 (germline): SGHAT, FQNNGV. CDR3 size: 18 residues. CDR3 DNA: TGTGCCAGAAGCCCAACTGGGGATTTCACGGTGGCCAAAAACATACAGTACTTC. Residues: CARSPTGDFTVAKNIQYF.

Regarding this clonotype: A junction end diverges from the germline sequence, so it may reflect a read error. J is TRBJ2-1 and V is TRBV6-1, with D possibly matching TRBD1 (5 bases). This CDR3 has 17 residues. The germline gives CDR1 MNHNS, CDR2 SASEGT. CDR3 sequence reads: CASSASRVAGSFNEQFF. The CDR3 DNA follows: TGTGCCAGTAGTGCGTCCAGGGTGGCCGGTAGTTTCAATGAGCAGTTCTTC.

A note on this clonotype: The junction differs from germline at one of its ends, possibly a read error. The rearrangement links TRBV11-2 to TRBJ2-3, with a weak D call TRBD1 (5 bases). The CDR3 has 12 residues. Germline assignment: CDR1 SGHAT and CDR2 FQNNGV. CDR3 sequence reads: CASSASTGTPYF. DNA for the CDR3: TGTGCCAGCAGCGCCAGTACAGGTACGCCGTATTTT.

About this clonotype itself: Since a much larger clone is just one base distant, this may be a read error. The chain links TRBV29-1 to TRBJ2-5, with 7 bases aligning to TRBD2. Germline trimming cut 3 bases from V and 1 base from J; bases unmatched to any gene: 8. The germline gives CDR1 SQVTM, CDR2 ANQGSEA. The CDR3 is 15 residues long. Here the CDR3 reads CSVEGLGRLQETQYF. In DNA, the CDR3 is TGCAGCGTTGAGGGACTCGGGAGGCTCCAAGAGACCCAGTACTTC. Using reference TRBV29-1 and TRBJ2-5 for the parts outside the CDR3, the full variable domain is SAVISQKPSRDICQRGTSLTIQCQVDSQVTMMFWYRQQPGQSLTLIATANQGSEATYESGFVIDKFPISRPNLTFSTLTVSNMSPEDSSIYLCSVEGLGRLQETQYFGPGTRLLVL.